This T cell receptor (beta chain) was documented in a study of T cells in localized non-small cell lung cancer. Turning to this clone: Its matching antigen is unknown.

The study's findings and limits: Patients showing higher blood T cell density tended to see longer overall survival. Clonality peaked in uninvolved adjacent lung rather than tumor.

The CDR3 covers 17 residues. V gave up 3 bases and J gave up 0 bases, with 13 bases separating them. From germline, CDR1 is SGDLS and CDR2 YYNGEE. Profiling relied on immunoSEQ multiplex PCR, and the TCRdb table lists in-frame clones only, not all of them. The data show approximately 1,300 clones, less than 30% seen once. The rearrangement links TRBV9 to TRBJ1-6; D is unresolved. The sequences come from normal lung tissue next to the tumor, collected before any cancer treatment. This TCR was recovered from a male donor older than 55 with stage II lung adenocarcinoma. This CDR3 reads CASSDTGRGSYNSPLHF. The CDR3, as DNA: TGTGCCAGCAGCGATACGGGCCGTGGCTCCTATAATTCACCCCTCCACTTT.